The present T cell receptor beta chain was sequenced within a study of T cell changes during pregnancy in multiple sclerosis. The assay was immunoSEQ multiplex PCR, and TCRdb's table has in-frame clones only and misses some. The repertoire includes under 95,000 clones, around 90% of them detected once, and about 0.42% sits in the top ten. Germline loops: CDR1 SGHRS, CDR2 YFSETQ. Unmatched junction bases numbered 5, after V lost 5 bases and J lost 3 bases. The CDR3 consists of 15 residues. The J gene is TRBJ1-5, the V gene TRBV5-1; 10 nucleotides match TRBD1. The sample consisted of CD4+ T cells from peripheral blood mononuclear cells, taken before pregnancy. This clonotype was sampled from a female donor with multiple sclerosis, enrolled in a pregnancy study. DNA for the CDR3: TGCGCCAGCAGGCGAGGACAGGGGGACAATCAGCCCCAGCATTTT. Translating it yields CASRRGQGDNQPQHF. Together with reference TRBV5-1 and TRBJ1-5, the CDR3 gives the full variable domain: KAGVTQTPRYLIKTRGQQVTLSCSPISGHRSVSWYQQTPGQGLQFLFEYFSETQRNKGNFPGRFSGRQFSNSRSEMNVSTLELGDSALYLCASRRGQGDNQPQHFGDGTRLSIL.